What follows are 16 T cell receptor beta chains derived from one specimen sequenced in a study of shared clonotypes between healthy human individuals. Produced via immunoSEQ multiplex PCR; TCRdb's table is partial and in-frame only. In the table there are about 2.2 million clones, 85% to 95% of which are singletons. Naivety among CD8 cells was defined by CD45RO negativity and positive CCR7 selection, thereby excluding terminally differentiated effector memory CD45RA+ cells. The sample was naive CD8+ T cells from PBMCs. The receptor source for this set is a man between 18 and 29 years old in good health. Some clones in this sample may be carry-over from other donors' samples.

V usage is TRBV4-1 and J usage is TRBJ2-7; TRBD1 agrees at 7 bases. CDR1 and CDR2 from the germline V gene are MGHRA and YSYEKL. Losses at the gene ends were 1 base for V and 5 bases for J; bases not matched to a gene: 8. This CDR3 is built from 15 residues. Written as DNA, the CDR3 is TGCGCCAGCAGCCAAGTTCCGACAGGGTTGAACGAGCAGTACTTC. This encodes CASSQVPTGLNEQYF.

This chain links TRBV10-2 with TRBJ2-7, with 7 bases identical to TRBD2. V shed 2 bases, J shed 6 bases, and the junction held 1 base outside the gene matches. CDR3 length: 12 residues. Germline CDR1 is WSHSY and CDR2 is SAAADI. The chain's CDR3 is CASSEIAGEQYF. The CDR3 DNA reads as TGCGCCAGCAGTGAGATAGCGGGCGAGCAGTACTTC.

The chain has TRBV7-6 and TRBJ2-1, with 8 bases fitting TRBD2. The trim removed 1 base at V and 4 bases at J, leaving 9 bases unmatched. Germline values: CDR1 SGHVS, CDR2 FNYEAQ. The CDR3 spans 17 residues. The CDR3 is CASSLVSDSGAYNEQFF. In DNA form, the CDR3 reads TGTGCCAGCAGCTTAGTGAGCGATAGCGGGGCTTACAATGAGCAGTTCTTC.

In regard to this clone: The sample contains more than one DNA sequence encoding this CDR3. The V and J genes are TRBV27 and TRBJ2-1; D gene uncertain. The CDR3 is 13 residues long. V was cut by 2 bases and J by 2 bases, with 4 bases left in between. Looked up from germline, CDR1 is MNHEY and CDR2 is SMNVEV (reference sequence). In DNA, the CDR3 is TGTGCCAGCAGTTTAACACCCTACAATGAGCAGTTCTTC. This codes for CASSLTPYNEQFF.

The rearrangement joins TRBV4-3 to TRBJ2-3; D perhaps matches TRBD2 (6 bases). Germline loops: CDR1 LGHNA, CDR2 YSLEER. V was clipped by 0 bases and J by 3 bases, with 16 bases between them. The CDR3 runs 17 residues. CDR3 DNA sequence: TGCGCCAGCAGCCAAGATCCCGCTAGCGCCGGGACAGATACGCAGTATTTT. This gives the protein CASSQDPASAGTDTQYF.

This clone has just a few counts. This sequence joins TRBV5-6 and TRBJ1-5; no clear D. With 0 bases removed from V and 1 base from J, the gap between germline ends came to 11 bases. CDR1 is SGHDT and CDR2 is YYEEEE in the germline V gene. There are 16 residues in the CDR3. The CDR3 DNA reads as TGTGCCAGCAGCTTGGGAGGGCGCGGGAGCAATCAGCCCCAGCATTTT. Its translation: CASSLGGRGSNQPQHF. Full variable domain (remainder filled in from reference TRBV5-6 and TRBJ1-5): DAGVTQSPTHLIKTRGQQVTLRCSPKSGHDTVSWYQQALGQGPQFIFQYYEEEERQRGNFPDRFSGHQFPNYSSELNVNALLLGDSALYLCASSLGGRGSNQPQHFGDGTRLSIL.

The CDR3 protein is CSVLGQGWHNEQFF. In DNA form, the CDR3 reads TGCAGCGTTTTAGGACAGGGCTGGCACAATGAGCAGTTCTTC. The rearrangement uses TRBV29-1 and TRBJ2-1; 8 nucleotides line up with TRBD1. The CDR3 spans 14 residues. Trimming cost V 5 bases and J 5 bases; bases outside gene matches: 8. Germline V CDR1 and CDR2: SQVTM, ANQGSEA.

The chain employs TRBV20-1 and TRBJ2-1, with D unresolved. Germline V lookup: CDR1 DFQATT, CDR2 SNEGSKA (reference sequence). The germline V and J ends were trimmed by 3 bases and 15 bases, with 12 bases remaining between them. The CDR3 is 10 amino acids. The CDR3 sequence: CSARRGPLFF. The CDR3 DNA reads as TGCAGTGCTAGGCGTGGGCCGCTGTTCTTC.

This clone has a single count. This chain joins TRBV27 and TRBJ2-7; 11 bases agree with TRBD1. V was pared by 4 bases and J by 6 bases, with 14 bases of the junction left unmatched. The CDR3 is made up of 17 amino acids. Germline V CDR1 and CDR2: MNHEY, SMNVEV (reference sequence). This CDR3 is CASSSSPGTGGYGEQYF. CDR3 coding DNA: TGTGCCAGCAGTTCATCACCCGGGACAGGGGGTTATGGCGAGCAGTACTTC.

Concerning this clone itself: The same CDR3 is also encoded by other DNA sequences in this sample. The chain recombines TRBV28 with TRBJ2-1, with 9 bases fitting TRBD1. The CDR3 contains 14 residues. V shed 3 bases, J shed 4 bases, and the junction held 1 base outside the gene matches. Germline CDR1 is MDHEN and CDR2 is SYDVKM. Here the CDR3 reads CASSFGQGYNEQFF. The CDR3 coding sequence is TGTGCCAGCAGTTTCGGACAGGGGTACAATGAGCAGTTCTTC. Using reference TRBV28 and TRBJ2-1 for the parts outside the CDR3, the full variable domain is DVKVTQSSRYLVKRTGEKVFLECVQDMDHENMFWYRQDPGLGLRLIYFSYDVKMKEKGDIPEGYSVSREKKERFSLILESASTNQTSMYLCASSFGQGYNEQFFGPGTRLTVL.

The chain has TRBV10-1 and TRBJ2-7; D may be TRBD2 (7 bases). The CDR3 consists of 15 residues. V was clipped by 6 bases and J by 3 bases, with 18 bases between them. Germline lookup yields CDR1 WNHNN and CDR2 SYGVQD (reference sequence). The DNA for the CDR3 is TGCGCCAGCAGCCCTAGGGGGGGAGGCAACTACGAGCAGTACTTC. It specifies CASSPRGGGNYEQYF.

There are a few counts of this clone. Other nucleotide sequences from this sample produce the same CDR3. The rearrangement uses TRBV28 and TRBJ1-5; a possible D gene is TRBD1 (5 bases). V was trimmed by 2 bases and J by 5 bases, leaving 7 bases between them. CDR1 and CDR2 from the germline V gene are MDHEN and SYDVKM. CDR3 length equals 13 residues. CDR3 in amino acids: CASSLRGYQPQHF. CDR3 sequence (DNA): TGTGCCAGCAGTTTAAGGGGTTATCAGCCCCAGCATTTT.

The chain joins TRBV5-6 to TRBJ2-1; no reliable D call. CDR1 is SGHDT, CDR2 YYEEEE, per germline. Trimming removed 5 bases from V and 15 bases from J, with 6 bases in between. CDR3 length: 8 residues. CDR3 loop: CASRSVFF. DNA of the CDR3: TGTGCCAGCAGATCGGTGTTCTTC.

This clone was observed a single time. This sequence joins TRBV28 and TRBJ2-1, with no clear D. Germline CDR1 is MDHEN and CDR2 is SYDVKM. The CDR3 runs to 13 residues. Trimming pared 5 bases from V and 10 bases from J, leaving 15 bases between. CDR3 in DNA: TGTGCCAGCAGTCCCCCTCTTCAAAGGGAGCAGTTCTTC. It specifies CASSPPLQREQFF.

The chain has TRBV4-1 and TRBJ2-3, with TRBD2 matching 9 bases. V lost 2 bases, J lost 12 bases, and 3 bases stayed unmatched. The CDR3 contains 12 residues. Germline V gene data show CDR1 as MGHRA and CDR2 as YSYEKL. The CDR3 is CASSQKAGGQYF. CDR3 nucleotide sequence: TGCGCCAGCAGCCAAAAAGCGGGAGGACAGTATTTT.

As to this clone: Other DNA sequences in this specimen translate into the identical CDR3. The chain couples TRBV9 to TRBJ2-3, with TRBD2 matching over 7 bases. The V and J ends lost 2 bases and 6 bases, in that order; junction bases with no gene match: 3. Germline-derived CDR1 and CDR2 are SGDLS and YYNGEE. This CDR3 region has 13 residues. The CDR3 coding sequence is TGTGCCAGCAGCGTTAGCGGGCGGGATACGCAGTATTTT. This sequence encodes CASSVSGRDTQYF.